This TCR beta chain was captured in a study of blood T cell repertoires in COVID-19. The wider study: Samples taken during acute and convalescent COVID-19 were collected in the United States, Italy and Spain.

CDR1 is LGHDT, CDR2 YNNKEL, per germline (reference sequence). V shed 1 base and J shed 1 base, with 12 bases lying between them. CDR3 size: 16 residues. Source study methods: Counts of nucleated cells, estimated from reference gene primer amplification, were obtained. Only in-frame clones appear in the TCRdb table, and some are missing; sequencing was by immunoSEQ multiplex PCR. That table furnishes V, J and clone size, whereas the DNA furnished D and trimming. The sample carries 65,000 to 75,000 clones, roughly 70% recorded once. The receptor comes from a man in his 70s with acute or convalescent COVID-19. The chain combines TRBV3-1 (or the pseudogene TRBV3-2) with TRBJ2-3; D is perhaps TRBD2 (5 bases). Input material: peripheral blood. The DNA of the CDR3 is TGTGCCAGCAGCCAAGGACCTACGAGGGGCACAGATACGCAGTATTTT. The encoded protein is CASSQGPTRGTDTQYF.